A selection of T cell receptor beta chains follows, all from one sample in a study of OX40 agonist ivuxolimab in advanced cancers. Measured with immunoSEQ multiplex PCR; TCRdb has only the in-frame clones, and not every one. The profile covers 50,000 to 70,000 clones, with roughly 84% appearing a single time and around 2.9% taken by the ten largest. The material sequenced was CD4+ or CD8+ T cells sorted from blood, taken in a trial of the OX40 agonist ivuxolimab. The receptors come from an adult with an advanced solid tumor such as melanoma, head and neck, liver or kidney cancer. The CDR3 runs from the conserved cysteine through the conserved F or W. The D gene is left open where the match is weak. Size tells how often a clone was seen (once, few, many) or the class of an expanded clone, and some rows leave it out.

>.|TRBJ2-7|TRBD1|TRBV18
CASSPGTETYEQYF
TGTGCCAGCTCACCCGGGACAGAAACCTACGAGCAGTACTTC
>.|TRBJ2-2|TRBD1|TRBV7-8
CASSPGQGGTGELFF
TGTGCCAGCAGCCCGGGACAGGGGGGGACCGGGGAGCTGTTTTTT
>.|TRBJ2-3|.|TRBV7-3
CASSMYSFTDTQYF
TGTGCCAGCAGCATGTACAGCTTCACAGATACGCAGTATTTT
>.|TRBJ2-3|.|TRBV28
CASSLGSVAQYF
TGTGCCAGCAGTTTAGGGTCAGTGGCGCAGTATTTT
>few|TRBJ1-4|.|TRBV2
CASSSLATNEKLFF
TGTGCCAGCAGTTCTCTTGCCACTAATGAAAAACTGTTTTTT
>.|TRBJ2-5|TRBD1|TRBV19
CASSSGQGAETQYF
TGTGCCAGTAGTTCCGGACAGGGGGCAGAGACCCAGTACTTC
>.|TRBJ2-5|.|TRBV2
CASSPIVQETQYF
TGTGCCAGCAGTCCTATTGTACAAGAGACCCAGTACTTC
>few|TRBJ2-1|.|TRBV9
CASSVEGSSSYNEQFF
TGTGCCAGCAGCGTAGAGGGCTCGTCCTCCTACAATGAGCAGTTCTTC
>.|TRBJ1-2|TRBD1|TRBV7-8
CASSLAGTAYGYTF
TGTGCCAGCAGCTTAGCGGGGACAGCTTATGGCTACACCTTC
>.|TRBJ2-7|TRBD1|TRBV28
CASSTPGTGVYEQYF
TGTGCCAGCAGTACGCCCGGGACAGGGGTTTACGAGCAGTACTTC
>.|TRBJ1-4|TRBD1|TRBV11-2
CASSQQGWGEKLFF
TGTGCCAGCAGCCAACAGGGGTGGGGAGAAAAACTGTTTTTT
>.|TRBJ2-2|.|TRBV28
CASSLSLSGQYTGELFF
TGTGCCAGCAGTTTGAGTCTCTCCGGACAGTACACCGGGGAGCTGTTTTTT
>.|TRBJ2-7|TRBD1|TRBV18
CASSPLPGGQSYEQYF
TGTGCCAGCTCACCCCTCCCAGGGGGCCAATCCTACGAGCAGTACTTC
>.|TRBJ2-5|.|TRBV5-1
CASSYQETQYF
TGCGCCAGCAGCTACCAAGAGACCCAGTACTTC
>.|TRBJ1-6|.|TRBV7-2
CASTGYNSPLHF
TGTGCCAGCACTGGCTATAATTCACCCCTCCACTTT
>.|TRBJ1-1|.|TRBV19
CASSPGLLWNTEAFF
TGTGCCAGTAGTCCAGGACTCTTATGGAACACTGAAGCTTTCTTT
>.|TRBJ1-5|.|TRBV28
CASSFGQSNQPQHF
TGTGCCAGCAGTTTTGGGCAGAGCAATCAGCCCCAGCATTTT